This TCR beta chain came from a study of cytomegalovirus exposure and HLA in healthy donors. Regarding the study as a whole: Most sequenced TCRs were rare (though some public TCRs occurred in many donors).

Libraries were prepared by immunoSEQ multiplex PCR; TCRdb keeps only in-frame clonotypes and omits some of them. The sample includes some 150,000 clones, roughly 90% of them seen just once. While the first cohort had 600 to 750 subjects, the donors belonged to the separate validation cohort of 120 subjects. Comment on this clone: What it binds is not known.

CDR1 and CDR2 from the germline V gene are MDHEN and SYDVKM. V was cut by 3 bases and J by 6 bases, with 15 bases left in between. The CDR3 is 14 residues long. Material for sequencing was PBMCs. This clonotype was sampled from a young man in good health and CMV-seropositive. J is TRBJ2-7 and V is TRBV28; possible D gene TRBD2, 6 bases. CDR3 DNA sequence: TGTGCCAGCAGTTTCGCCTCGGGGGTGGGCGAGCAGTACTTC. This sequence encodes CASSFASGVGEQYF.